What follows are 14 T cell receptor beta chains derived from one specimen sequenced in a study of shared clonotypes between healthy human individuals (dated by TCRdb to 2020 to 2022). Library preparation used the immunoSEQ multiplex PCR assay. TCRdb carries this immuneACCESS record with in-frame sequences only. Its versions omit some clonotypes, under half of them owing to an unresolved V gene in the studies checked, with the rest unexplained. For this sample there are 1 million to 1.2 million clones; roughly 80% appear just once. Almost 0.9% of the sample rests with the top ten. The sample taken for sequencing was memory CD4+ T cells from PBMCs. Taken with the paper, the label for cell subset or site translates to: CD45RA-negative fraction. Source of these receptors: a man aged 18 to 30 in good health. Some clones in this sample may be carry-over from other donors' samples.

The CDR3 loop is CASHPGGSSYNEQFF. In DNA form, the CDR3 reads TGCGCCAGCCACCCGGGCGGGAGCTCCTACAATGAGCAGTTCTTC. The chain employs TRBV5-1 and TRBJ2-1, with 7 positions matching TRBD2. Looked up from germline, CDR1 is SGHRS and CDR2 is YFSETQ. Trimming cost V 7 bases and J 0 bases; bases outside gene matches: 7. The length of the CDR3 is 15 residues.

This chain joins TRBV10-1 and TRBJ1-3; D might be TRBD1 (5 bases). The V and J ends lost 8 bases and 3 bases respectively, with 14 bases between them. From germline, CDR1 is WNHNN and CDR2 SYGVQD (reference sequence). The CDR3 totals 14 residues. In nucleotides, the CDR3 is TGCGCCAGCCCGGGGGATAGCTATGGAAACACCATATATTTT. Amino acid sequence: CASPGDSYGNTIYF.

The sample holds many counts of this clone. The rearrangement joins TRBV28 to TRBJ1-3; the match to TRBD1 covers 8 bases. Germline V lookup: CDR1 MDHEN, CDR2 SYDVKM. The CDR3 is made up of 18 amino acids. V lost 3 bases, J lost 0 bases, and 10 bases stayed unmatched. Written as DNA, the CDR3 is TGTGCCAGCAGTTTGTCGGACAGGGCATTACACTCTGGAAACACCATATATTTT. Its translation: CASSLSDRALHSGNTIYF.

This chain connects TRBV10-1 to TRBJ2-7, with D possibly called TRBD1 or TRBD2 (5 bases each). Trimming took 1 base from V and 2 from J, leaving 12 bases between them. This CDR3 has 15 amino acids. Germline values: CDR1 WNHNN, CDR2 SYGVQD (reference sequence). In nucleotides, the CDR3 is TGCGCCAGCAGTGAGTTCACGGGGCCCGCCTACGAGCAGTACTTC. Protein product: CASSEFTGPAYEQYF.

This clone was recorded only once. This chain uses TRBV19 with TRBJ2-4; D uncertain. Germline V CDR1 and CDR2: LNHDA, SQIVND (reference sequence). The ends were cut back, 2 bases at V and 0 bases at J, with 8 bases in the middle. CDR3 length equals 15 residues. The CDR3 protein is CASSIRSLAKNIQYF. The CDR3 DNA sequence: TGTGCCAGTAGTATACGATCCCTAGCCAAAAACATTCAGTACTTC.

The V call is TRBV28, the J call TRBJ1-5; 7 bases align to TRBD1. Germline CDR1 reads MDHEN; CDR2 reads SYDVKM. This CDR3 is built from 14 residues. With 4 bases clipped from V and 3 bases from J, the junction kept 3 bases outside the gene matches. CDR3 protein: CASSWGQFNQPQHF. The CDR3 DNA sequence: TGTGCCAGCAGTTGGGGACAGTTCAATCAGCCCCAGCATTTT.

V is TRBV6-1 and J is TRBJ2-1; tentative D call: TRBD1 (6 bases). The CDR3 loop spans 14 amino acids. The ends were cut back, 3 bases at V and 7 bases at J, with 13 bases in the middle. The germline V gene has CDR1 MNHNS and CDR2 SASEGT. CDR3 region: CASSDGGKVNEQFF. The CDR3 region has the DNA TGTGCCAGCAGTGATGGGGGCAAAGTAAATGAGCAGTTCTTC.

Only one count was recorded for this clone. In DNA form, the CDR3 reads TGTGCCAGCAGCCCGCCCCCGGGCAGGGCGAACACCGGGGAGCTGTTTTTT. It specifies CASSPPPGRANTGELFF. V gene TRBV9 combines with J gene TRBJ2-2, with D possibly TRBD1 on 5 matching bases. Germline V gives CDR1 SGDLS, CDR2 YYNGEE. This CDR3 region has 17 residues. Trimming took off 4 bases at V and 0 bases at J, with 16 bases between the two ends.

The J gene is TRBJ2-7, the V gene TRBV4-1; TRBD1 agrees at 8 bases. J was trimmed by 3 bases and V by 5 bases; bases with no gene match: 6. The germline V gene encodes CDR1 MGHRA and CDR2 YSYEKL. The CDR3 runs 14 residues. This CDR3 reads CASSTRTGYYEQYF. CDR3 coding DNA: TGCGCCAGCAGCACCCGGACAGGGTACTACGAGCAGTACTTC.

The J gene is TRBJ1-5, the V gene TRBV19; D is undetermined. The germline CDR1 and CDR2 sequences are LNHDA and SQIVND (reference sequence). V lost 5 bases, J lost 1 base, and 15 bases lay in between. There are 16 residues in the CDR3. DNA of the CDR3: TGTGCCAGTAGTCCCCGGCCGGGCGGCAGCAATCAGCCCCAGCATTTT. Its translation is CASSPRPGGSNQPQHF. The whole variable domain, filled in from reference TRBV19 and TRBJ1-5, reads DGGITQSPKYLFRKEGQNVTLSCEQNLNHDAMYWYRQDPGQGLRLIYYSQIVNDFQKGDIAEGYSVSREKKESFPLTVTSAQKNPTAFYLCASSPRPGGSNQPQHFGDGTRLSIL.

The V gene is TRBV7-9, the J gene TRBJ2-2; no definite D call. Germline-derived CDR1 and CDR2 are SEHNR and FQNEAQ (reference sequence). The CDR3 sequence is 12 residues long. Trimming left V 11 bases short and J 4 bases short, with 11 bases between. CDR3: CAFGEGTGELFF. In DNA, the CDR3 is TGTGCCTTTGGGGAAGGCACCGGGGAGCTGTTTTTT.

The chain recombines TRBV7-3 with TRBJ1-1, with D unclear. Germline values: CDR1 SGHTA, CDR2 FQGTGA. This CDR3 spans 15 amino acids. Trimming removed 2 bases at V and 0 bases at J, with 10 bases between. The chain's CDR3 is CASSLQRIMNTEAFF. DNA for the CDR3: TGTGCCAGCAGCTTACAGAGAATCATGAACACTGAAGCTTTCTTT.

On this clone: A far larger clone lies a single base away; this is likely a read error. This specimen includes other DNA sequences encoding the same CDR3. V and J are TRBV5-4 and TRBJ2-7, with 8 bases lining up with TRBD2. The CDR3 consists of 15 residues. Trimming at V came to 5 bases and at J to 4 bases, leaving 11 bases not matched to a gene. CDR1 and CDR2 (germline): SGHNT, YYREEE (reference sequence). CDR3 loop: CASRSGSGSRYEQYF. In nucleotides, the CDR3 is TGTGCCAGCAGAAGTGGAAGCGGGAGCCGTTACGAGCAGTACTTC.

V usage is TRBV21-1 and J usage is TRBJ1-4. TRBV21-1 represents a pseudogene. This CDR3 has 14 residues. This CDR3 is CASRLSTDNEKLFF. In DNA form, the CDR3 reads TGTGCCAGCAGGTTGAGCACGGATAATGAAAAACTGTTTTTT.